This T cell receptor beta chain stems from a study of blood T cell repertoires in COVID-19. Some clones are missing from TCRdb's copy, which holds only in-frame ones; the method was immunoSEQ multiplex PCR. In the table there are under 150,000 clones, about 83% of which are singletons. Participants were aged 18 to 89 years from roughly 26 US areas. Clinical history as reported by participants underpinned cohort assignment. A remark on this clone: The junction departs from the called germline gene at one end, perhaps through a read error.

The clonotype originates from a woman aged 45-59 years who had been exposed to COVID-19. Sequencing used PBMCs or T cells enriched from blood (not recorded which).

CDR3 DNA: TGTGCCAGCAGTGACTCGACAGGGCCGGATGAGCAGTTCTTC. It codes for CASSDSTGPDEQFF. The V call is TRBV6-2 or TRBV6-3, the J call TRBJ2-1; 7 positions match TRBD1. The germline V gene encodes CDR1 MNHEY and CDR2 SVGEGT. The CDR3 covers 14 residues.